The TCR beta chain described here comes from a study of T-cell reconstitution after alpha-beta-depleted transplantation in children. The CDR3 extends over 14 amino acids. Germline V gives CDR1 SGHRS, CDR2 YFSETQ. Preparation of the TCRbeta library used unique molecular identifiers. TCRdb ran MiXCR on the PCR reads and lists one entry per CDR3 protein. The sample has around 680,000 distinct CDR3 sequences, 15% to 20% seen once. In its sample, this clonotype was seen a few times. The germline gene is not matched at one end of the junction; a read error may be the cause. This material consisted of PBMCs from the stem cell graft donor, taken from the stem cell graft. The rearrangement links TRBV5-1 to TRBJ1-1; D might be TRBD1 (6 bases). The source is a human donor who donated a stem cell graft to a child with acute myeloid leukemia. The CDR3 here is CASSLGTVNAEAFF. DNA of the CDR3: TGCGCCAGCAGCTTGGGGACAGTGAACGCTGAAGCTTTCTTT.